Listed below are T cell receptor beta chains from one sample, sequenced in a study of blood T cell repertoires in COVID-19. Data came from immunoSEQ multiplex PCR; TCRdb stores just in-frame clones and leaves some out. In the table there are approximately 110,000 clones, 85% to 90% of which are singletons. Specimen: peripheral blood. These receptors came from a human donor in a cohort sampled during active COVID-19. Each CDR3 is given with its conserved first and last residue. The D gene is left open where the match is weak. Size is omitted from some rows. Given values are once, few, many or a class for expanded clones.

abundance: -
v_gene: TRBV9
j_gene: TRBJ1-3
d_gene: -
CDR3nt: TGTGCCAGCAGCTTTGAACAGGGCGAGGACACCATATATTTT
CDR3aa: CASSFEQGEDTIYF

abundance: -
v_gene: TRBV5-6
j_gene: TRBJ2-4
d_gene: TRBD1
CDR3nt: TGTGCCAGCAGCCACGGGGACAGGGGGAGAGCCAAAAACATTCAGTACTTC
CDR3aa: CASSHGDRGRAKNIQYF

abundance: -
v_gene: TRBV5-4
j_gene: TRBJ1-6
d_gene: -
CDR3nt: TGTGCCAGCAGCTTTAGGACGGGAACCAATTCACCCCTCCACTTT
CDR3aa: CASSFRTGTNSPLHF

abundance: -
v_gene: TRBV19
j_gene: TRBJ1-1
d_gene: -
CDR3nt: TGTGCCAGTACAGCGGTACAAAACACTGAAGCTTTCTTT
CDR3aa: CASTAVQNTEAFF

abundance: once
v_gene: TRBV24-1
j_gene: TRBJ2-7
d_gene: -
CDR3nt: TGTGCCACCAGTGATTTTTCTTCGGAGGGCGCCTACGAGCAGTACTTC
CDR3aa: CATSDFSSEGAYEQYF

abundance: -
v_gene: TRBV11-2
j_gene: TRBJ2-3
d_gene: TRBD2
CDR3nt: TGTGCCAGCAGCTTATACGGCAGCGGGGCTGGCACAGATACGCAGTATTTT
CDR3aa: CASSLYGSGAGTDTQYF

abundance: -
v_gene: TRBV11-2
j_gene: TRBJ2-3
d_gene: TRBD2
CDR3nt: TGTGCCAGCAGCCCGATAGCGGGAGGCCTCAATACGCAGTATTTT
CDR3aa: CASSPIAGGLNTQYF

abundance: -
v_gene: TRBV5-1
j_gene: TRBJ1-1
d_gene: TRBD1
CDR3nt: TGCGCCAGCAGTCCAACAGGGGTCAACACTGAAGCTTTCTTT
CDR3aa: CASSPTGVNTEAFF

abundance: -
v_gene: TRBV20-1
j_gene: TRBJ1-1
d_gene: -
CDR3nt: TGCAGTGCAGGACTGTACACTGAAGCTTTCTTT
CDR3aa: CSAGLYTEAFF

abundance: -
v_gene: TRBV9
j_gene: TRBJ2-5
d_gene: TRBD2
CDR3nt: TGTGCCAGCAGCTCGCGTTCCTCTAGCGGCCAAGAGACCCAGTACTTC
CDR3aa: CASSSRSSSGQETQYF

abundance: once
v_gene: TRBV4-2
j_gene: TRBJ1-6
d_gene: -
CDR3nt: TGTGCCAGCAGCTTGTCCCTAGAGGATTCACCCCTCCACTTT
CDR3aa: CASSLSLEDSPLHF

abundance: -
v_gene: TRBV4-1
j_gene: TRBJ1-1
d_gene: -
CDR3nt: TGCGCCAGCAGCCAAGACCGGACAAGGAACACTGAAGCTTTCTTT
CDR3aa: CASSQDRTRNTEAFF

abundance: few
v_gene: TRBV14
j_gene: TRBJ2-7
d_gene: -
CDR3nt: TGTGCCAGCAGCCAGACAGGTCTCCACGAGCAGTACTTC
CDR3aa: CASSQTGLHEQYF

abundance: -
v_gene: TRBV11-2
j_gene: TRBJ2-5
d_gene: -
CDR3nt: TGTGCCAGCAGCGTAGGGGGACTCCGAGTACAAGAGACCCAGTACTTC
CDR3aa: CASSVGGLRVQETQYF

abundance: -
v_gene: TRBV11-2
j_gene: TRBJ2-1
d_gene: -
CDR3nt: TGTGCCAGCACCCTTTCGGGGACAACTCAGGGCAATGAGCAGTTCTTC
CDR3aa: CASTLSGTTQGNEQFF

abundance: -
v_gene: TRBV28
j_gene: TRBJ1-1
d_gene: -
CDR3nt: TGTGCCAGCAGATACGGCCCCTTGGACGGACAGAACACTGAAGCTTTCTTT
CDR3aa: CASRYGPLDGQNTEAFF

abundance: once
v_gene: TRBV7-9
j_gene: TRBJ2-1
d_gene: -
CDR3nt: TGTGCCAGCAGCTTTCAAGCCAACAATGAGCAGTTCTTC
CDR3aa: CASSFQANNEQFF

abundance: -
v_gene: TRBV9
j_gene: TRBJ2-3
d_gene: -
CDR3nt: TGTGCCAGCAGTTCGGGCACAGATACGCAGTATTTT
CDR3aa: CASSSGTDTQYF

abundance: -
v_gene: TRBV9
j_gene: TRBJ1-5
d_gene: TRBD1
CDR3nt: TGTGCCAGCAGCCTGACAGGGGGGGATCAGCCCCAGCATTTT
CDR3aa: CASSLTGGDQPQHF

abundance: once
v_gene: TRBV28
j_gene: TRBJ2-1
d_gene: TRBD1
CDR3nt: TGTGCCAGTATACCGGGACAGGGAATGCATGAGCAGTTCTTC
CDR3aa: CASIPGQGMHEQFF

abundance: -
v_gene: TRBV5-1
j_gene: TRBJ2-3
d_gene: -
CDR3nt: TGCGCCAGCAGGGCACAGACAGGTTACACAGATACGCAGTATTTT
CDR3aa: CASRAQTGYTDTQYF

abundance: -
v_gene: TRBV27
j_gene: TRBJ1-2
d_gene: -
CDR3nt: TGTGCCAGCAGTTTAGGGCCCAGGTATGGCTACACCTTC
CDR3aa: CASSLGPRYGYTF

abundance: -
v_gene: TRBV2
j_gene: TRBJ1-2
d_gene: -
CDR3nt: TGTGCCAGCAGTGAAGGTGGCAGGGGAAATGGCTACACCTTC
CDR3aa: CASSEGGRGNGYTF